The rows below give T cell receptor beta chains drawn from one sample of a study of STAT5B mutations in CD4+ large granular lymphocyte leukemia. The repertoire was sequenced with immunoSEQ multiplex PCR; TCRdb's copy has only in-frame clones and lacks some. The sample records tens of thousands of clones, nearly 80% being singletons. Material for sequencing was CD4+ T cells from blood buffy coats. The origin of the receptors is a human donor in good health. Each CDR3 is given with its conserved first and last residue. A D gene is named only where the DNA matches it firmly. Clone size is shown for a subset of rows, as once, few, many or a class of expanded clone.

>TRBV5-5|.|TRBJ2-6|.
TGTGCCAGCAGCTATAGCGATGGCTCTGGGGCCAACGTCCTGACTTTC
CASSYSDGSGANVLTF
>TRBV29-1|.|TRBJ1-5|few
TGCAGCGTTGGGGATGGGCAGCCCCAGCATTTT
CSVGDGQPQHF
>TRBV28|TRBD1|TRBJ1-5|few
TGTGCCAGCAGGCCGGGACAGGGGGCCCAGCCCCAGCATTTT
CASRPGQGAQPQHF
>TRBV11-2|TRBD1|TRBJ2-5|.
TGTGCCAGCAGCGAGGACAGGGTCCATGAGACCCAGTACTTC
CASSEDRVHETQYF
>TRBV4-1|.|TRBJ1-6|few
TGCGCCAGCAGCCAAGAAGATAAGGGTAATTCACCCCTCCACTTT
CASSQEDKGNSPLHF
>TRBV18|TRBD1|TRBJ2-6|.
TGTGCCAGCTCCCTTAGGACAGGGGGCGTCTCTGGGGCCAACGTCCTGACTTTC
CASSLRTGGVSGANVLTF
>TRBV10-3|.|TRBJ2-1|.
TGTGCCATCAGCACTACGGGAGTAGGGAACTACAATGAGCAGTTCTTC
CAISTTGVGNYNEQFF
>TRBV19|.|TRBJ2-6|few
TGTGCCAGTAAGGAACAGCACTCTGGGGCCAACGTCCTGACTTTC
CASKEQHSGANVLTF
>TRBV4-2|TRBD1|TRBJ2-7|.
TGTGCCAGCAGCCACGCCGGGACAGGGATGTACGAGCAGTACTTC
CASSHAGTGMYEQYF
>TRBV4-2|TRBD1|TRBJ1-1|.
TGTGCCAGCAGCTCTGGGACAGGGGGCTTTGGGACTGAAGCTTTCTTT
CASSSGTGGFGTEAFF